The present T cell receptor beta chain was sequenced within a study of cytomegalovirus exposure and HLA in healthy donors. Concerning this clone: Its target is not known.

The PCR ran on 60 Vbeta and 13 Jbeta primers. The data were produced by immunoSEQ multiplex PCR, yet TCRdb's version contains in-frame clones alone and is incomplete. The table has 110,000 or so clones, 65% to 85% seen once. Whole-study findings and limits: Among immune exposure information, only CMV serostatus was available.

The receptor was isolated from a woman in her late teens or twenties in good health and CMV-seronegative. The material sequenced was PBMCs.

The CDR3 is CASSWGSGTYEQYF. In DNA form, the CDR3 reads TGTGCCAGCAGTTGGGGTAGCGGGACCTACGAGCAGTACTTC. The gene calls are TRBV25-1 and TRBJ2-7; TRBD2 matches 8 bases. Germline CDR1 and CDR2: MGHDK and SYGVNS. With V trimmed by 5 bases and J by 2 bases, 5 bases remained unmatched. This CDR3 has 14 residues.